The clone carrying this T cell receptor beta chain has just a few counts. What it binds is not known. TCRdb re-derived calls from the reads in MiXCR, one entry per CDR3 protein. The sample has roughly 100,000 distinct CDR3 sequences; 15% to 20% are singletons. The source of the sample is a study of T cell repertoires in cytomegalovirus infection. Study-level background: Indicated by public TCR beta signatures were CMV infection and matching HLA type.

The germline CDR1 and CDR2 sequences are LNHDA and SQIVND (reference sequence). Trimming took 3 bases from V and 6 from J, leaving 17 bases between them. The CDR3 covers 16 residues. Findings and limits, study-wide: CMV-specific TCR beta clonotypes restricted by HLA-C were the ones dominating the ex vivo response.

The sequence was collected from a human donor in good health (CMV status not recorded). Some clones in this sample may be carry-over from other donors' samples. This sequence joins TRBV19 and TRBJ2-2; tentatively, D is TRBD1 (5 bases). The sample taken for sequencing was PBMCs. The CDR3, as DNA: TGTGCCAGTAGTATCGTGAGAAGGGGCCGTCCCGGGGAGCTGTTTTTT. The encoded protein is CASSIVRRGRPGELFF. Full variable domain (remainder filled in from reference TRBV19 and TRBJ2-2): DGGITQSPKYLFRKEGQNVTLSCEQNLNHDAMYWYRQDPGQGLRLIYYSQIVNDFQKGDIAEGYSVSREKKESFPLTVTSAQKNPTAFYLCASSIVRRGRPGELFFGEGSRLTVL.